The 20 T cell receptor beta chains below all came from one sample that was sequenced in a study of T cells in Graves' hyperthyroidism and ophthalmopathy. From RNA transcripts, TCR beta CDR3 regions were amplified. Using the HTBI primer set, a first-round RT-PCR was run on the TCR CDR3. TCRdb re-derived calls from the multiplex PCR reads in MiXCR, one entry per CDR3 protein. The sample carries 380,000 or so distinct CDR3 sequences, approximately 13% recorded once. The sample comprised blood. These receptors were collected from a young man with Graves' hyperthyroidism that later progressed to Graves' ophthalmopathy.

There are many counts of this clonotype. This chain connects TRBV5-1 to TRBJ2-7; 7 bases agree with TRBD1. The CDR3 spans 13 residues. The trim removed 4 bases at V and 3 bases at J, leaving 4 bases unmatched. Germline assignment: CDR1 SGHRS and CDR2 YFSETQ. The CDR3 spells CASSRRDSYEQYF. The CDR3 coding sequence is TGCGCCAGCAGCCGCCGGGACAGCTACGAGCAGTACTTC.

The V gene is TRBV5-1, the J gene TRBJ2-1, with 10 nucleotides matching TRBD2. The CDR3 runs to 15 residues. V shed 3 bases and J 7 bases; nucleotides not matched to a gene: 7. Germline CDR1 SGHRS, CDR2 YFSETQ. The CDR3 bases are TGCGCCAGCAGCTCGACTAGCGGGTATAATAATGAGCAGTTCTTC. As protein: CASSSTSGYNNEQFF.

This clonotype came up many times. The V gene is TRBV12-5, the J gene TRBJ1-1, with D possibly matching TRBD1 (6 bases). Germline CDR1 is LGHNT and CDR2 is FRNRAP. The CDR3 extends over 16 amino acids. V was shortened by 2 bases and J by 1 base, with 14 bases between the two germline ends. For the CDR3, the DNA is TGTGCTAGTGGTTTGCCAAAGGGGGGCCCGAACACTGAAGCTTTCTTT. It translates to CASGLPKGGPNTEAFF.

The chain couples TRBV30 to TRBJ1-6; a weak D match, TRBD1 (5 bases). V lost 3 bases to trimming and J lost 5 bases, with 17 bases between them. Germline assignment: CDR1 GTSNPN and CDR2 SVGIG (reference sequence). The CDR3 runs 16 residues. CDR3 sequence: CAWSGWPGLNNSPLHF. CDR3 DNA: TGTGCCTGGAGCGGGTGGCCGGGACTGAATAATTCACCCCTCCACTTT.

This clonotype was seen a few times. The chain has TRBV24-1 and TRBJ1-2, with D maybe TRBD1 (5 bases). This CDR3 is built from 13 residues. Trimming cost V 9 bases and J 3 bases, with 13 bases left between them. Germline V CDR1 and CDR2: KGHDR, SFDVKD. The CDR3 coding sequence is TGTGCCACCCATGGACGGGACGACTATGGCTACACCTTC. Its protein product is CATHGRDDYGYTF.

This clonotype was counted a few times. The chain couples TRBV5-5 to TRBJ1-6, with TRBD1 matching 7 bases. CDR3 size: 14 residues. With 3 bases clipped from V and 7 bases from J, the junction kept 4 bases outside the gene matches. Per germline, CDR1 SGHKS and CDR2 YYEKEE (reference sequence). Written as DNA, the CDR3 is TGTGCCAGCAGCTACCCAGGGGGGAATTCACCCCTCCACTTT. It codes for CASSYPGGNSPLHF. Combining the CDR3 with reference TRBV5-5 and TRBJ1-6 gives the whole variable domain DAGVTQSPTHLIKTRGQQVTLRCSPISGHKSVSWYQQVLGQGPQFIFQYYEKEERGRGNFPDRFSARQFPNYSSELNVNALLLGDSALYLCASSYPGGNSPLHFGNGTRLTVT.

Remarks on this clonotype: A read error may explain this, as a much larger clone is one base away. The chain has TRBV6-2 or TRBV6-3 and TRBJ2-3; D not certain. Looked up from germline, CDR1 is MNHEY and CDR2 is SVGEGT. The CDR3 runs to 13 residues. The CDR3 here is CASNYQNTDTQYF. In nucleotides, the CDR3 is TGTGCCAGCAATTACCAAAACACAGATACGCAGTATTTT.

A few counts support this clonotype. The CDR3 DNA sequence: TGTGCCAGCAGTGAAGCGGAAAGCTCACCCCTCCACTTT. It codes for CASSEAESSPLHF. The chain employs TRBV6-1 and TRBJ1-6; no definite D call. The CDR3 consists of 13 residues. Germline V gene data show CDR1 as MNHNS and CDR2 as SASEGT. V gave up 0 bases and J gave up 10 bases, with 7 bases separating them.

V and J are TRBV5-1 and TRBJ2-1; possible D gene TRBD1, 6 bases. The CDR3 is 15 amino acids. The V end lost 4 bases, the J end lost 7 bases, and 18 bases lay between the germline ends. The germline CDR1 and CDR2 sequences are SGHRS and YFSETQ. The CDR3 sequence is CASSQQGFPDNEQFF. The CDR3 bases are TGCGCCAGCAGCCAACAGGGCTTTCCGGATAATGAGCAGTTCTTC.

The rearrangement links TRBV4-2 to TRBJ2-1; TRBD1 or TRBD2 may be the D gene (5 bases each). CDR1 LGHNA and CDR2 YNFKEQ come from the germline V gene. The CDR3 loop spans 16 amino acids. Trimming removed 2 bases at V and 2 bases at J, with 13 bases between. The CDR3 nucleotides read TGTGCCAGCAGCCAAACCGGGACCGAAACCTACAATGAGCAGTTCTTC. Translation gives CASSQTGTETYNEQFF.

This chain uses TRBV18 with TRBJ2-1; D is ambiguous. The germline V gene encodes CDR1 KGHSH and CDR2 LQKENI. This CDR3 is 16 amino acids long. V gave up 1 base and J gave up 6 bases, with 16 bases separating them. The CDR3 coding sequence is TGTGCCAGCTCACCACTAGTACAGTTGGGAAGCAATGAGCAGTTCTTC. Encoded protein: CASSPLVQLGSNEQFF.

The gene calls are TRBV6-1 and TRBJ2-1; D remains unclear. V lost 2 bases, J lost 6 bases, and 8 bases lay in between. This CDR3 comprises 13 residues. The V gene's germline CDR1 is MNHNS and CDR2 SASEGT. CDR3 nucleotide sequence: TGTGCCAGCAGTGAATGGGGTAGCAATGAGCAGTTCTTC. As protein: CASSEWGSNEQFF.

This clonotype was observed a few times. This sequence joins TRBV7-9 and TRBJ1-5; 8 bases fit TRBD1. V trimming: 5 bases; J trimming: 3 bases; junction bases outside the gene matches: 3. Germline values: CDR1 SEHNR, CDR2 FQNEAQ (reference sequence). The CDR3 extends over 14 amino acids. CDR3 protein: CASSRTGNNQPQHF. CDR3 nucleotide sequence: TGTGCCAGCAGCCGGACAGGGAACAATCAGCCCCAGCATTTT.

This clonotype has at least ten counts. The chain carries TRBV28 and TRBJ2-7; 7 bases match TRBD1. CDR1 MDHEN and CDR2 SYDVKM come from the germline V gene. The CDR3 runs 14 residues. V shed 6 bases and J 2 bases; nucleotides not matched to a gene: 7. CDR3 loop: CASSSGTEPYEQYF. The CDR3 DNA reads TGTGCCAGCAGCTCCGGGACAGAGCCCTACGAGCAGTACTTC.

The chain links TRBV10-3 to TRBJ2-3; D may be TRBD1 (6 bases). Germline loops: CDR1 ENHRY, CDR2 SYGVKD. The ends were cut back, 6 bases at V and 4 bases at J, with 11 bases in the middle. There are 13 residues in the CDR3. For the CDR3, the DNA is TGTGCCATCAGGGACAGCCGGGCAGATACGCAGTATTTT. Translated, it gives CAIRDSRADTQYF.

The rearrangement links TRBV11-2 to TRBJ2-5; unclear D gene. CDR1 and CDR2 from the germline V gene are SGHAT and FQNNGV. This CDR3 is built from 12 residues. The V and J ends lost 5 bases and 5 bases respectively, with 9 bases between them. The CDR3 reads CASSPPSETQYF. CDR3 in DNA: TGTGCCAGCAGCCCCCCGTCGGAGACCCAGTACTTC.

The table lists this clonotype with many counts. The chain has TRBV20-1 and TRBJ1-5; D possibly corresponds to TRBD1 (6 bases). The germline gives CDR1 DFQATT, CDR2 SNEGSKA (reference sequence). This CDR3 comprises 16 residues. V was clipped by 1 base and J by 2 bases, with 15 bases between them. The CDR3 nucleotides read TGCAGTGCTAGAGGGGGGGCAGGGAGAGGCAATCAGCCCCAGCATTTT. Protein product: CSARGGAGRGNQPQHF.

This clonotype was seen repeatedly, ten times or more. This chain links TRBV28 with TRBJ1-2; D is perhaps TRBD1 (5 bases). The germline V gene encodes CDR1 MDHEN and CDR2 SYDVKM. The ends were cut back, 5 bases at V and 2 bases at J, with 15 bases in the middle. The CDR3 is 15 amino acids. CDR3 region: CASSGGGQGNYGYTF. CDR3 DNA sequence: TGTGCCAGCAGTGGCGGGGGTCAGGGCAACTATGGCTACACCTTC.

Ten or more counts support this clonotype. The chain links TRBV20-1 to TRBJ2-7, with D possibly matching TRBD1 (7 bases). Germline CDR1 is DFQATT and CDR2 is SNEGSKA (reference sequence). V shed 6 bases and J shed 3 bases, with 18 bases lying between them. This CDR3 is built from 14 residues. Here the CDR3 reads CSASSYRGLYEQYF. CDR3 coding DNA: TGCAGTGCCTCGAGTTACAGGGGACTCTACGAGCAGTACTTC.

This chain links TRBV5-1 with TRBJ1-3; weak D call: TRBD1 (6 bases). The CDR3 contains 13 residues. The V end was cut by 4 bases, the J end by 4 bases, with 9 bases between. CDR1 is SGHRS, CDR2 YFSETQ, per germline. CDR3 sequence reads: CASSTGQGNTIYF. For the CDR3, the DNA is TGCGCCAGCAGCACCGGACAGGGAAACACCATATATTTT.